The entry below describes one TCR beta chain. The antigen remains unidentified. The germline gene is not matched at one end of the junction; a read error may be the cause. The template was RNA from unsorted bulk tissue. Donors were chemotherapy-naive, newly diagnosed lung cancer surgical patients in China, August–late 2014. The source of the sample is a study of tumor and adjacent non-tumor tissue in lung cancer. The study, taken as a whole, reports: Higher tumor TCR diversity was associated with shorter survival.

CDR1 is MNHEY, CDR2 SVGEGT, per germline. The CDR3 sequence is 13 residues long. Three rounds of nested PCR, following a modified ARM-PCR protocol, produced the TCRbeta library. TCRdb analysed the multiplex PCR reads with MiXCR anew, one entry per CDR3 protein. The repertoire has roughly 200,000 distinct CDR3 sequences, 70% to 75% of them found once; the top ten carry about 23%. This chain uses TRBV6-2 or TRBV6-3 with TRBJ2-2; 7 positions match TRBD2. The clonotype was recovered from a man between 60 and 75 years old with non-small cell lung cancer. Source material: lung tumor tissue. The chain's CDR3 is CARRAGKTRELFF. The CDR3 coding sequence is TGTGCCCGCAGAGCGGGAAAAACCCGAGAGCTGTTTTTT.